The 10 T cell receptor beta chains reported below all come from one sample, sequenced in a study of T-cell reconstitution after alpha-beta-depleted transplantation in children. A TCRbeta library incorporating unique molecular identifiers was prepared. TCRdb analysed the PCR reads with MiXCR anew, one entry per CDR3 protein. The profile shows 500,000 to 600,000 distinct CDR3 sequences, around 18% of them singletons. The sample was PBMCs from the stem cell graft donor, taken from the stem cell graft. All receptors derive from a human donor who donated a stem cell graft to a child with acute lymphoblastic leukemia.

This clonotype came up many times. This chain links TRBV5-1 with TRBJ2-3; the D call may be TRBD1 or TRBD2 (5 bases each). The CDR3 runs 17 residues. The V end lost 4 bases, the J end lost 0 bases, and 18 bases lay between the germline ends. The germline V gene has CDR1 SGHRS and CDR2 YFSETQ. The CDR3 nucleotides read TGCGCCAGCAGCCCTGGGACGGACCTTTCTAGCACAGATACGCAGTATTTT. This gives the protein CASSPGTDLSSTDTQYF.

The sample holds a few counts of this clonotype. CDR3 region: CASSLGTNSNYGYTF. CDR3 DNA: TGTGCCAGCAGCTTAGGAACTAACTCTAACTATGGCTACACCTTC. V is TRBV7-9 and J is TRBJ1-2, with D unresolved. In germline, CDR1 is SEHNR, CDR2 FQNEAQ (reference sequence). CDR3 size: 15 residues. V lost 1 base, J lost 0 bases, and 9 bases lay in between.

The chain joins TRBV6-1 to TRBJ2-7, with 9 bases that match TRBD2. The CDR3 runs to 14 residues. V was clipped by 7 bases and J by 5 bases; unmatched bases: 9. The germline V gene has CDR1 MNHNS and CDR2 SASEGT. The CDR3 region has the DNA TGTGCCAGCAAGAGGGGACTAGCTTGGGACGAGCAGTACTTC. Translating gives CASKRGLAWDEQYF.

The V call is TRBV27, the J call TRBJ2-3; the D gene could be TRBD1 or TRBD2 (5 bases each). This CDR3 spans 16 amino acids. Trimming left V 2 bases short and J 6 bases short, with 18 bases between. The germline CDR1 and CDR2 sequences are MNHEY and SMNVEV (reference sequence). In DNA form, the CDR3 reads TGTGCCAGCAGTTTACTGGGACGCTTAAGGAGGGATACGCAGTATTTT. Amino acids: CASSLLGRLRRDTQYF.

The J gene is TRBJ2-1, the V gene TRBV6-1; 12 bases match TRBD2. J was trimmed by 10 bases and V by 6 bases; bases with no gene match: 13. In germline, CDR1 is MNHNS, CDR2 SASEGT. CDR3 size: 16 residues. CDR3 amino acids: CASRRETSGRGHEQFF. The CDR3 DNA is TGTGCCAGCAGGAGGGAGACTAGCGGGAGAGGACACGAGCAGTTCTTC.

In this sample, this clonotype turned up a few times. The J gene is TRBJ2-3, the V gene TRBV10-2, with TRBD2 identical over 7 bases. V shed 2 bases and J 10 bases; nucleotides not matched to a gene: 12. The CDR3 has 15 amino acids. Germline lookup yields CDR1 WSHSY and CDR2 SAAADI. Here the CDR3 DNA reads TGCGCCAGCAGTGAGGAGCCCCTGGGCGGGAGTGCGCAGTATTTT. Translation: CASSEEPLGGSAQYF.

This clonotype was counted ten times or more. One end of the junction does not line up with germline, which may come from a read error. The chain employs TRBV5-1 and TRBJ2-5; TRBD1 is a possible D gene (6 bases). CDR1 and CDR2 from the germline V gene are SGHRS and YFSETQ. This CDR3 contains 15 residues. CDR3 nucleotides: TGTGCCAGCAGCTTGACGTCAGGGGTCCAAGAGACCCAGTACTTC. Translated, it gives CASSLTSGVQETQYF.

This clonotype was counted only a few times. The chain combines TRBV9 with TRBJ1-1, with 7 bases lining up with TRBD1. V trimming: 3 bases; J trimming: 2 bases; junction bases outside the gene matches: 7. The CDR3 length is 15 residues. In germline, CDR1 is SGDLS, CDR2 YYNGEE. Here the CDR3 DNA reads TGTGCCAGCAGCGGGGGGACAGCCATCAACACTGAAGCTTTCTTT. Its translation is CASSGGTAINTEAFF. Using reference TRBV9 and TRBJ1-1 for the parts outside the CDR3, the full variable domain is DSGVTQTPKHLITATGQRVTLRCSPRSGDLSVYWYQQSLDQGLQFLIQYYNGEERAKGNILERFSAQQFPDLHSELNLSSLELGDSALYFCASSGGTAINTEAFFGQGTRLTVV.

The sample holds a few counts of this clonotype. In DNA, the CDR3 is TGTGCCAGCAGCTTTAGGACACTAGAGGATGAGCAGTTCTTC. Translating it yields CASSFRTLEDEQFF. V usage is TRBV7-2 and J usage is TRBJ2-1; either TRBD1 or TRBD2 may fit D (5 bases each). CDR1 is SGHTA and CDR2 is FQGNSA in the germline V gene. V was trimmed by 3 bases and J by 8 bases, leaving 14 bases between them. This CDR3 region has 14 residues.

In nucleotides, the CDR3 is TGCAGCGTTGATCCAGGGTACACCGGGGAGCTGTTTTTT. It translates to CSVDPGYTGELFF. The V gene is TRBV29-1, the J gene TRBJ2-2; a possible D gene is TRBD1 (5 bases). Germline CDR1 SQVTM, CDR2 ANQGSEA. The CDR3 spans 13 residues. Trimming took 3 bases from V and 3 from J, leaving 8 bases between them.